Listed below are T cell receptor beta chains from one sample, sequenced in a study of graft-versus-host responses after intestinal transplantation. Sequencing used immunoSEQ multiplex PCR; TCRdb keeps in-frame clones, though not all of them. The sample shows roughly 38,000 clones, 93% of them seen only once. Antigen specificity for these receptors is unknown. This material consisted of unstimulated CD8+ T cells sorted from spleen or lymph node cells, taken before transplant. The receptors originated from a human donor who was the organ donor for an intestinal transplant. CDR3s include the opening cysteine and the closing phenylalanine or tryptophan. The D gene is left open where the match is weak. Size is stated for part of the rows, as once, few or many counts, or as a class when the clone is expanded.

D: -
V: TRBV15
J: TRBJ2-3
size: -
DNA: TGTGCCACCAGCAGAGAGGCGACTGAAGCATTGGTCGATACGCAGTATTTT
CDR3: CATSREATEALVDTQYF

D: TRBD2
V: TRBV5-5
J: TRBJ2-1
size: once
DNA: TGTGCCAGCAGCTTAAATTGGGGACTAGCGGGAGGTACCCACAATGAGCAGTTCTTC
CDR3: CASSLNWGLAGGTHNEQFF

D: -
V: TRBV9
J: TRBJ2-3
size: -
DNA: TGTGCCAGCAGCGTAGGGGGCACAGATACGCAGTATTTT
CDR3: CASSVGGTDTQYF

D: TRBD1
V: TRBV29-1
J: TRBJ2-3
size: once
DNA: TGCAGCGTTGAGGGACAGGGATACACAGATACGCAGTATTTT
CDR3: CSVEGQGYTDTQYF

D: TRBD1
V: TRBV27
J: TRBJ2-7
size: -
DNA: TGTGCCAGCAGTATCCTCCCGGGACAGGGCTACTACGAGCAGTACTTC
CDR3: CASSILPGQGYYEQYF

D: -
V: TRBV5-4
J: TRBJ2-7
size: -
DNA: TGTGCCAGCAGCTTAGGGGTAGCGGCCTACGAGCAGTACTTC
CDR3: CASSLGVAAYEQYF

D: -
V: TRBV5-1
J: TRBJ1-1
size: -
DNA: TGCGCCAGCAGCTTGGGGGTAGAAACTGAAGCTTTCTTT
CDR3: CASSLGVETEAFF

D: -
V: TRBV19
J: TRBJ1-5
size: -
DNA: TGTGCCAGTAGTATGATTCCAGTGAATCAGCCCCAGCATTTT
CDR3: CASSMIPVNQPQHF

D: TRBD1
V: TRBV5-6
J: TRBJ1-5
size: -
DNA: TGTGCCAGCAGCTACTGGGACAGGGACAATCAGCCCCAGCATTTT
CDR3: CASSYWDRDNQPQHF

D: -
V: TRBV7-8
J: TRBJ2-1
size: -
DNA: TGTGCCAGCAGCTTACTTGCGGTCGGGTACACCTACAATGAGCAGTTCTTC
CDR3: CASSLLAVGYTYNEQFF

D: TRBD1
V: TRBV7-3
J: TRBJ2-5
size: -
DNA: TGTGCCAGCAGCTTAGGGCAGGGGGCAGGGGAGACCCAGTACTTC
CDR3: CASSLGQGAGETQYF

D: -
V: TRBV15
J: TRBJ2-7
size: -
DNA: TGTGCCACCAGCCCTTTCACACGGAACCCCTACGAGCAGTACTTC
CDR3: CATSPFTRNPYEQYF

D: TRBD2
V: TRBV7-3
J: TRBJ2-2
size: -
DNA: TGTGCCAGCAGCCATCCCGGACTAGCGGGGAGCACCGGGGAGCTGTTTTTT
CDR3: CASSHPGLAGSTGELFF

D: -
V: TRBV6-5
J: TRBJ2-7
size: -
DNA: TGTGCCAGCAGTTACTCAGGGAAAATGGGCGAGCAGTACTTC
CDR3: CASSYSGKMGEQYF

D: TRBD1
V: TRBV27
J: TRBJ2-7
size: -
DNA: TGTGCCAGCAGTCCGACAGGGGGCGAGCAGTACTTC
CDR3: CASSPTGGEQYF

D: -
V: TRBV19
J: TRBJ2-6
size: once
DNA: TGTGCCAGTACCCTAGGTCCAGCTGGGGCCAACGTCCTGACTTTC
CDR3: CASTLGPAGANVLTF

D: -
V: TRBV5-1
J: TRBJ2-1
size: -
DNA: TGCGCCAGCAGCTTGGACCCGTACAATGAGCAGTTCTTC
CDR3: CASSLDPYNEQFF

D: TRBD2
V: TRBV11-2
J: TRBJ2-7
size: -
DNA: TGTGCCAGCAGCTACCTAGCGGGAGGGCCGTCCTACGAGCAGTACTTC
CDR3: CASSYLAGGPSYEQYF

D: -
V: TRBV4-2
J: TRBJ1-1
size: -
DNA: TGTGCCAGCAGCCTAATGAACACTGAAGCTTTCTTT
CDR3: CASSLMNTEAFF

D: -
V: TRBV7-2
J: TRBJ1-5
size: -
DNA: TGTGCCAGCAGCTTATGGTCCAGGGCCCAGCCCCAGCATTTT
CDR3: CASSLWSRAQPQHF

D: -
V: TRBV4-1
J: TRBJ1-2
size: -
DNA: TGCGCCAGCAGCCAAGGACGGAGCTATGGCTACACCTTC
CDR3: CASSQGRSYGYTF

D: TRBD1
V: TRBV6-5
J: TRBJ1-2
size: -
DNA: TGTGCCAGCAGTTACAGCAGACAGGGAAGTCCCTATGGCTACACCTTC
CDR3: CASSYSRQGSPYGYTF

D: -
V: TRBV28
J: TRBJ1-1
size: -
DNA: TGTGCCAGCAGTTTATATAATTTGGCCAACACTGAAGCTTTCTTT
CDR3: CASSLYNLANTEAFF

D: TRBD2
V: TRBV4-2
J: TRBJ2-1
size: -
DNA: TGTGCCAGCAGCCAAGATGGGAGGGAGGGCCCCGAAAAGCCCTCCTACAATGAGCAGTTCTTC
CDR3: CASSQDGREGPEKPSYNEQFF

D: -
V: TRBV19
J: TRBJ2-1
size: -
DNA: TGTGCCAGTAGTATAGAAGGGAATGAGCAGTTCTTC
CDR3: CASSIEGNEQFF

D: TRBD1
V: TRBV7-7
J: TRBJ2-7
size: -
DNA: TGTGCTAGCAGCCCCCTGACAGGGGACGAGCAGTACTTC
CDR3: CASSPLTGDEQYF

D: -
V: TRBV28
J: TRBJ2-5
size: -
DNA: TGTGCCAGCAGTTTGGGGATTTGGGAGACCCAGTACTTC
CDR3: CASSLGIWETQYF

D: TRBD1
V: TRBV9
J: TRBJ2-3
size: once
DNA: TGTGCCAGCAGCGTAAGGGGGGACAGGGCCGATACGCAGTATTTT
CDR3: CASSVRGDRADTQYF